The clone carrying this T cell receptor (beta chain) was recorded many times. No antigen is known for it. CDR1 and CDR2 from the germline V gene are SNHLY and FYNNEI. Trimming took 6 bases from V and 4 from J, leaving 16 bases between them. This CDR3 region has 15 residues. The entry originates in a study of regulatory T cells in long-lasting Graves disease. The study's findings and limits: Gene preferences differed: TRBV28, TRBJ1-2, TRBJ2-5 in persistent cases.

Time point meaning: newly diagnosed GD, antithyroid drugs for less than 3 months. Making the TCR library involved RNA that had been extracted from PBMCs. Around 9.1 milliliters of peripheral blood were drawn into EDTA tubes. Building the TCR beta libraries relied on iRepertoire HTBI primers, and CDR3 regions underwent Arm-PCR. One entry per CDR3 protein results from TCRdb running MiXCR on the multiplex PCR reads. The data hold 350,000 to 500,000 distinct CDR3 sequences, with 14% observed a single time. These sequences were also reported in another study, on T cells in Graves' hyperthyroidism and ophthalmopathy. That publication notes: First-round RT-PCR of the TCR CDR3 relied on the HTBI primer set.

This TCR was sampled from a woman aged 45 to 65 with Graves disease. The chain has TRBV2 and TRBJ2-1; tentative D call: TRBD1 (5 bases). Here the sequenced sample was peripheral blood mononuclear cells (PBMCs), taken at new diagnosis, from a patient treated with antithyroid drugs. The CDR3 coding sequence is TGTGCCAGCAGCCAGGGCCCACATAGATACAATGAGCAGTTCTTC. Its translation is CASSQGPHRYNEQFF. The full variable domain, in which reference TRBV2 and TRBJ2-1 provide the parts outside the CDR3, is EPEVTQTPSHQVTQMGQEVILRCVPISNHLYFYWYRQILGQKVEFLVSFYNNEISEKSEIFDDQFSVERPDGSNFTLKIRSTKLEDSAMYFCASSQGPHRYNEQFFGPGTRLTVL.